One sample yielded the 31 T cell receptor beta chains listed below, sequenced in a study of response to subunit inactivated influenza vaccine (dated by TCRdb to about 2018). Interpreted using the paper, the time point label stands for: approximately 40 days after influenza vaccine administration. Receptor amplification or capture employed RT-PCR. Sequenced on an Illumina HiSeq 2500. Using fastp trimming at Q25 and MiXCR clonotype assembly, TCRdb reanalyzed the public sequencing data and kept in-frame beta chains. Entries are consolidated by CDR3 protein sequence, retaining the most common genes and DNA. Recorded for this sample are about 530,000 distinct CDR3 sequences; roughly 13% of them occurred a single time. The top ten clonotypes cover under 15% of the sample. The specimen was PBMCs from blood, collected about 6 weeks after vaccination. All receptors come from a man aged 50-60 years who received an inactivated influenza vaccine. Donor details come from another sample of the same person, matched by shared clones.

The V and J genes are TRBV2 and TRBJ2-4; tentatively, D is TRBD1 (9 bases). Germline V gives CDR1 SNHLY, CDR2 FYNNEI. Trimming left V 5 bases short and J 9 bases short, with 20 bases between. CDR3 size: 15 residues. The CDR3 DNA is TGTGCCAGCAGTCCCTCGGGACAGGGACTAGGCATTCAGTACTTC. This translates into CASSPSGQGLGIQYF.

This sequence joins TRBV6-1 and TRBJ2-3; D not certain. This CDR3 has 18 residues. Trimming shortened V by 0 bases and J by 0 bases, and 16 bases separated the two germline ends. The germline V gene has CDR1 MNHNS and CDR2 SASEGT. The CDR3: CASSEAGWMYPSTDTQYF. CDR3 in DNA: TGTGCCAGCAGTGAAGCGGGGTGGATGTACCCTAGCACAGATACGCAGTATTTT.

The chain uses TRBV20-1 and TRBJ2-3; 7 bases match TRBD2. With 3 bases clipped from V and 5 bases from J, the junction kept 8 bases outside the gene matches. The CDR3 is made up of 14 amino acids. In germline, CDR1 is DFQATT, CDR2 SNEGSKA (reference sequence). DNA of the CDR3: TGCAGTGCTAGTCCTAGCGGAGCCGGAGATACGCAGTATTTT. This sequence encodes CSASPSGAGDTQYF.

This clonotype appeared a few times. This chain links TRBV28 with TRBJ1-2; 9 nucleotides match TRBD1. CDR1 is MDHEN, CDR2 SYDVKM, per germline. The CDR3 extends over 17 amino acids. V gave up 3 bases and J gave up 5 bases; unmatched junction bases: 13. The CDR3: CASSLGKQGAHRYGYTF. In DNA form, the CDR3 reads TGTGCCAGCAGTTTGGGTAAACAGGGGGCACATAGGTATGGCTACACCTTC.

This clonotype was seen a handful of times. The chain combines TRBV7-2 with TRBJ1-2; D ambiguous. Deletions cut 5 bases from V and 5 bases from J, with 9 bases between. The CDR3 contains 12 residues. The germline V gene has CDR1 SGHTA and CDR2 FQGNSA. This CDR3 is CASSQARYGYTF. CDR3 sequence (DNA): TGTGCCAGCAGCCAAGCCCGTTATGGCTACACCTTC.

The chain carries TRBV27 and TRBJ2-7; a weak D match, TRBD2 (6 bases). The ends were cut back, 2 bases at V and 2 bases at J, with 13 bases in the middle. CDR3 length: 15 residues. Germline loops: CDR1 MNHEY, CDR2 SMNVEV (reference sequence). CDR3 region: CASSLGRSFTYEQYF. CDR3 in DNA: TGTGCCAGCAGTTTAGGGAGGTCCTTTACCTACGAGCAGTACTTC.

This clonotype was seen a handful of times. The genes are TRBV4-2 and TRBJ2-3; perhaps TRBD2 as D (5 bases). The ends were cut back, 0 bases at V and 0 bases at J, with 13 bases in the middle. Germline CDR1 reads LGHNA; CDR2 reads YNFKEQ. The length of the CDR3 is 17 residues. CDR3 amino acids: CASSQELAYPSTDTQYF. The CDR3 DNA reads TGTGCCAGCAGCCAAGAGCTAGCATACCCGAGCACAGATACGCAGTATTTT.

There are a few counts of this clonotype. The chain couples TRBV6-1 to TRBJ2-1, with D possibly being TRBD1 (6 bases). V shed 4 bases and J shed 9 bases, with 13 bases lying between them. The germline gives CDR1 MNHNS, CDR2 SASEGT. The CDR3 loop spans 13 amino acids. The CDR3: CASSVTGLSEQFF. The CDR3 DNA sequence: TGTGCCAGCAGTGTTACAGGGTTGAGTGAGCAGTTCTTC.

This clonotype occurred many times. The V and J genes are TRBV7-2 and TRBJ1-6; a weak D match, TRBD1 (6 bases). Deletions cut 5 bases from V and 7 bases from J, with 9 bases between. This CDR3 has 13 amino acids. Per the germline V gene, CDR1 is SGHTA and CDR2 is FQGNSA. The CDR3 DNA sequence: TGTGCCAGCAGCCACACAGGGAATTCACCCCTCCACTTT. Translation: CASSHTGNSPLHF.

J is TRBJ2-4 and V is TRBV7-9; D might be TRBD2 (6 bases). The CDR3 spans 16 residues. Trimming took 5 bases from V and 0 from J, leaving 14 bases between them. CDR1 and CDR2 from the germline V gene are SEHNR and FQNEAQ (reference sequence). CDR3 residues: CASSLDGRGAKNIQYF. The CDR3 nucleotides are TGTGCCAGCAGCCTAGACGGGAGAGGAGCCAAAAACATTCAGTACTTC.

This clonotype was seen more than once but under ten times. This chain links TRBV5-1 with TRBJ2-7; 9 nucleotides line up with TRBD1. The V gene end was trimmed by 4 bases and the J gene end by 6 bases; junction bases not matched to a gene: 11. Looked up from germline, CDR1 is SGHRS and CDR2 is YFSETQ. The CDR3 is made up of 15 amino acids. The chain's CDR3 is CASSTWTGAGGEQYF. In nucleotides, the CDR3 is TGCGCCAGCAGCACTTGGACAGGGGCAGGAGGCGAGCAGTACTTC. Full variable domain (outside the CDR3, taken from reference TRBV5-1 and TRBJ2-7): KAGVTQTPRYLIKTRGQQVTLSCSPISGHRSVSWYQQTPGQGLQFLFEYFSETQRNKGNFPGRFSGRQFSNSRSEMNVSTLELGDSALYLCASSTWTGAGGEQYFGPGTRLTVT.

J is TRBJ2-5 and V is TRBV28; tentative D call: TRBD1 (5 bases). Trimming took 2 bases from V and 3 from J, leaving 7 bases between them. Germline V lookup: CDR1 MDHEN, CDR2 SYDVKM. The length of the CDR3 is 13 residues. Here the CDR3 reads CASSLKTEETQYF. CDR3 sequence (DNA): TGTGCCAGCAGTTTAAAGACAGAAGAGACCCAGTACTTC. Full variable domain (outside the CDR3, taken from reference TRBV28 and TRBJ2-5): DVKVTQSSRYLVKRTGEKVFLECVQDMDHENMFWYRQDPGLGLRLIYFSYDVKMKEKGDIPEGYSVSREKKERFSLILESASTNQTSMYLCASSLKTEETQYFGPGTRLLVL.

There are many counts of this clonotype. The rearrangement joins TRBV10-3 to TRBJ2-1, with TRBD2 matching 12 bases. V was clipped by 4 bases and J by 9 bases; unmatched bases: 10. The CDR3 is 16 residues long. Germline CDR1 ENHRY, CDR2 SYGVKD. Here the CDR3 reads CAISGTTSGRFSEQFF. CDR3 in DNA: TGTGCCATCAGTGGAACGACTAGCGGGAGATTTAGTGAGCAGTTCTTC.

The CDR3 region has the DNA TGTGCCAGCAGCCCGACTAGCGGGAGCCTCTATGAGCAGTTCTTC. Protein sequence: CASSPTSGSLYEQFF. The gene calls are TRBV12-3 or TRBV12-4 and TRBJ2-1; 12 nucleotides line up with TRBD2. The CDR3 has 15 amino acids. Trimming removed 6 bases from V and 8 bases from J; junction bases left unmatched: 8.

The chain recombines TRBV6-1 with TRBJ2-1; D is undetermined. V lost 9 bases to trimming and J lost 0 bases, with 15 bases between them. Germline V lookup: CDR1 MNHNS, CDR2 SASEGT. The CDR3 is 15 amino acids. This CDR3 is CASARPESSYNEQFF. CDR3 in DNA: TGTGCCAGTGCTAGACCGGAAAGCTCCTACAATGAGCAGTTCTTC.

V gene TRBV2 combines with J gene TRBJ1-1, with TRBD1 as a possible D gene (6 bases). Germline V gene sequence: CDR1 SNHLY, CDR2 FYNNEI. CDR3 length: 13 amino acids. V dropped 8 bases and J dropped 1 base, with 11 bases sitting between them. This CDR3 is CASGGRQNTEAFF. The CDR3 nucleotides read TGTGCCAGCGGGGGCCGACAGAACACTGAAGCTTTCTTT. Based on the CDR3 plus reference TRBV2 and TRBJ1-1, the full variable domain is EPEVTQTPSHQVTQMGQEVILRCVPISNHLYFYWYRQILGQKVEFLVSFYNNEISEKSEIFDDQFSVERPDGSNFTLKIRSTKLEDSAMYFCASGGRQNTEAFFGQGTRLTVV.

CDR3 in amino acids: CASSPEWRNTDTQYF. CDR3 DNA: TGTGCCAGCTCACCAGAGTGGCGGAACACAGATACGCAGTATTTT. The chain couples TRBV18 to TRBJ2-3; the D is unclear. The CDR3 contains 15 residues. CDR1 and CDR2 from the germline V gene are KGHSH and LQKENI. Between the trimmed V and J ends, which lost 2 bases and 2 bases, there was a span of 11 bases.

This clonotype was counted ten times or more. This chain links TRBV20-1 with TRBJ1-1, with 7 bases matching TRBD1. CDR3 length: 14 amino acids. Germline V gene data show CDR1 as DFQATT and CDR2 as SNEGSKA (reference sequence). V lost 7 bases and J lost 0; bases outside the gene matches: 8. The CDR3: CSGTTGPMNTEAFF. Here the CDR3 DNA reads TGCAGTGGCACGACAGGGCCCATGAACACTGAAGCTTTCTTT.

This clonotype was seen a handful of times. The chain joins TRBV4-3 to TRBJ2-7; possible D gene TRBD1, 6 bases. Trimming took off 1 base at V and 7 bases at J, with 14 bases between the two ends. The germline V gene has CDR1 LGHNA and CDR2 YSLEER. There are 14 residues in the CDR3. Here the CDR3 reads CASSQGRGWGEQYF. The CDR3, as DNA: TGCGCCAGCAGCCAAGGCAGGGGTTGGGGAGAGCAGTACTTC.

The rearrangement joins TRBV6-5 to TRBJ2-7; 7 bases agree with TRBD1. J gave up 6 bases and V 7 bases, and 6 bases lay outside the gene matches. The CDR3 runs to 12 residues. The V gene's germline CDR1 is MNHEY and CDR2 SVGAGI. DNA of the CDR3: TGTGCCAGCATTGAGGCAGGGGGCGAGCAGTACTTC. Translated: CASIEAGGEQYF.

This clonotype was seen only a few times. The chain carries TRBV5-5 and TRBJ2-5, with 11 nucleotides matching TRBD2. CDR1 is SGHKS, CDR2 YYEKEE, per germline (reference sequence). V gave up 2 bases and J gave up 4 bases; unmatched junction bases: 10. The CDR3 is made up of 17 amino acids. DNA of the CDR3: TGTGCCAGCAGCTTCGATATAGCGGGAGGGTATAGAGAGACCCAGTACTTC. Its translation is CASSFDIAGGYRETQYF.

The V and J genes are TRBV11-2 and TRBJ2-1, with D hard to call. This CDR3 spans 14 amino acids. V was pared by 1 base and J by 8 bases, with 12 bases between. From germline, CDR1 is SGHAT and CDR2 FQNNGV. In nucleotides, the CDR3 is TGTGCCAGCAGCTTAGTTTGGCTGACCGATGAGCAGTTCTTC. Encoded protein: CASSLVWLTDEQFF.

This chain links TRBV7-2 with TRBJ2-1; 9 bases are shared with TRBD1. The CDR3 has 16 residues. Germline V lookup: CDR1 SGHTA, CDR2 FQGNSA. V was clipped by 3 bases and J by 6 bases; unmatched bases: 9. CDR3 residues: CASSFVAGQGINEQFF. The DNA for the CDR3 is TGTGCCAGCAGCTTTGTGGCGGGACAGGGAATCAATGAGCAGTTCTTC.

This clonotype has ten or more counts. This sequence joins TRBV20-1 and TRBJ2-2, with 10 nucleotides matching TRBD2. Germline values: CDR1 DFQATT, CDR2 SNEGSKA (reference sequence). V lost 5 bases to trimming and J lost 6 bases; unmatched junction nucleotides: 3. This CDR3 is 13 amino acids long. CDR3 DNA sequence: TGCAGTGCTCTAGCGGGAGAAGCCGGGGAGCTGTTTTTT. Amino acids: CSALAGEAGELFF.

A few counts support this clonotype. The chain is built from TRBV7-6 and TRBJ2-5; D gene uncertain. The V end was cut by 5 bases, the J end by 3 bases, with 10 bases between. Germline V gene sequence: CDR1 SGHVS, CDR2 FNYEAQ. CDR3 length equals 13 residues. Here the CDR3 DNA reads TGTGCCAGCAGCACATTAGTAAAAGAGACCCAGTACTTC. It translates to CASSTLVKETQYF.

This clonotype showed up just a few times. This rearrangement joins TRBV5-6 to TRBJ2-7; the D gene is possibly TRBD2 (5 bases). This CDR3 comprises 15 residues. The germline CDR1 and CDR2 sequences are SGHDT and YYEEEE. V lost 3 bases and J lost 2, with 15 bases in between. As DNA, the CDR3 is TGTGCCAGCAGCTCAGGAAGACTATCCACCTACGAGCAGTACTTC. Its protein is CASSSGRLSTYEQYF.

The J gene is TRBJ2-7, the V gene TRBV4-2; 10 bases are a match to TRBD2. The junction had 17 bases not matched to a gene; V was cut back by 6 bases and J by 0 bases. This CDR3 has 19 amino acids. Germline V gene sequence: CDR1 LGHNA, CDR2 YNFKEQ. The CDR3 region has the DNA TGTGCCAGCAGTCCGGGGGGGGTAGCGGGAGGCCCTTTCTCCTACGAGCAGTACTTC. This translates into CASSPGGVAGGPFSYEQYF.

The chain links TRBV28 to TRBJ2-7; no clear D. CDR3 length equals 13 residues. Germline CDR1 and CDR2: MDHEN and SYDVKM. The ends were cut back, 7 bases at V and 2 bases at J, with 12 bases in the middle. CDR3: CASTHQVTYEQYF. In DNA form, the CDR3 reads TGTGCCAGCACCCACCAGGTAACCTACGAGCAGTACTTC.

The chain is built from TRBV21-1 and TRBJ1-5; the DNA was not used to check the table's D call, TRBD1. TRBV21-1 is a listed pseudogene. This CDR3 comprises 17 residues. CDR3 coding DNA: TGTGCCAGCAGCAAAGTGGGCAGCGAAGAAGGGGATCAGCCCCAGCATTTT. This codes for CASSKVGSEEGDQPQHF.

This clonotype was recorded only once. The CDR3 sequence: CAMGRGHLYEQYF. CDR3 bases: TGTGCCATGGGCCGGGGGCATCTCTACGAGCAGTACTTC. The rearrangement uses TRBV5-6 and TRBJ2-7, with D perhaps TRBD1 or TRBD2 (6 bases each). The germline gives CDR1 SGHDT, CDR2 YYEEEE. V was trimmed by 9 bases and J by 3 bases, leaving 16 bases between them. CDR3 length equals 13 residues. The full variable domain, with the rest looked up from reference TRBV5-6 and TRBJ2-7, is DAGVTQSPTHLIKTRGQQVTLRCSPKSGHDTVSWYQQALGQGPQFIFQYYEEEERQRGNFPDRFSGHQFPNYSSELNVNALLLGDSALYLCAMGRGHLYEQYFGPGTRLTVT.

This clonotype was observed a few times. V gene TRBV5-1 combines with J gene TRBJ2-1; D is undetermined. From germline, CDR1 is SGHRS and CDR2 YFSETQ. Trimming took 0 bases from V and 6 from J, leaving 10 bases between them. The CDR3 length is 14 residues. CDR3 nucleotides: TGCGCCAGCAGCTTGGCCCCTGGCGGCAATGAGCAGTTCTTC. Its protein is CASSLAPGGNEQFF.